These 20 T cell receptor beta chains were sequenced from one sample in a study of tissue T cells after allogeneic stem cell transplantation. Assay: immunoSEQ multiplex PCR; the TCRdb copy retains only in-frame clones and omits some. In the table there are around 10,000 clones, roughly 41% of which are singletons. Described time point: mouse harvest day 7 after allogeneic transplant. Each mouse received 10^7 T-cell-depleted marrow cells plus 10^6 splenic CD5+ T cells by tail vein. The sample comprised gut tissue. The source of these receptors is a female BALB/c mouse given C57BL/6 T cells with graft-versus-host disease after an allogeneic hematopoietic cell transplant.

This clone has only a few counts. Germline and genes here are mouse. CDR3 loop: CASSLVGQAPLF. The part of the CDR3 DNA that was read is TGTGCAAGCAGCTTAGTGGGACAGGCTCCGCTT. This chain joins TRBV16 and TRBJ1-5; D unresolved. The read comes to an end 1 residue before the CDR3 does, leaving the germline J gene to fill in the end. There are 12 residues in the CDR3. The germline V gene encodes CDR1 SGHSA and CDR2 FRNQAP. V lost 1 base to trimming and J lost 7 bases, with 5 bases between them.

Points on this clone: Mouse germline and gene names are used. The read stops 1 residue short of the end of the CDR3; the missing end is completed from the germline J gene. The gene calls are TRBV3 and TRBJ1-1, with a weak D call TRBD1 (5 bases). The CDR3 consists of 12 residues. From germline, CDR1 is SNHLY and CDR2 FYNGKV (reference sequence). Between the trimmed V and J ends, which lost 5 bases and 4 bases, there was a span of 8 bases. CDR3 protein: CASSLDITEVFF. Incomplete CDR3 DNA: TGTGCCAGCAGCCTGGACATCACAGAAGTCTTC. The full variable domain, rest sourced from reference TRBV3 and TRBJ1-1, is GPKVLQIPSHQIIDMGQMVTLNCDPVSNHLYFYWYKQILGQQMEFLVNFYNGKVMEKSKLFKDQFSVERPDGSYFTLKIQPTALEDSAVYFCASSLDITEVFFGKGTRLTVV.

This clone is large. Germline and genes here are mouse. With the read ending 1 residue before the CDR3 end, the germline J gene is used to fill in that end. The V gene is TRBV3, the J gene TRBJ2-7; D not certain. The V gene's germline CDR1 is SNHLY and CDR2 FYNGKV (reference sequence). The CDR3 consists of 12 residues. The V end was cut by 0 bases, the J end by 5 bases, with 5 bases between. CDR3 residues: CASSLALDEQYF. The covered CDR3 bases are TGTGCCAGCAGCTTAGCTCTGGATGAACAGTAC.

A word on this clone: Mouse gene names and germline throughout. The read ends 1 residue before the CDR3 terminus; that terminus is restored from the germline J gene. The chain links TRBV26 to TRBJ1-6; 8 nucleotides align to TRBD1. TRBJ1-6 is marked as an open reading frame, function uncertain. V lost 6 bases, J lost 2 bases, and 6 bases stayed unmatched. CDR3 size: 16 residues. Germline CDR1 KGHPV, CDR2 FQNQEV (reference sequence). Partial CDR3 DNA: TGTGCCAGCAGCCCCTCAGGGGGCCCCTATAATTCGCCCCTCTAC. Amino acid sequence: CASSPSGGPYNSPLY. The whole CDR3 protein reads CASSPSGGPYNSPLYF.

A note on this clone: Mouse gene names apply. From the germline J gene comes the end of the CDR3, since the read stops 1 residue before it. V and J are TRBV23 and TRBJ2-5; the D call TRBD1 from the table was never checked on the DNA. The CDR3 is 13 residues long. Germline CDR1 and CDR2: KGHTA and FQNQQP. Here the CDR3 reads CSSSQRQGGTQYF. Incomplete CDR3 DNA: TGCTCCAGCAGTCAAAGACAGGGTGGCACCCAGTAC.

A note on this clone: Mouse gene names apply. Partial CDR3 DNA: TGTGGTGCTAGGCTGGACAGACTTAACTATGCTGAGCAGTTC. Translated: CGARLDRLNYAEQF. The whole CDR3 sequence is CGARLDRLNYAEQFF. The V gene is TRBV20, the J gene TRBJ2-1; a possible D gene is TRBD1 (6 bases). Read data end 1 residue before the CDR3 end; the end is taken from the germline J gene. The CDR3 totals 15 residues. V was pared by 2 bases and J by 0 bases, with 11 bases between. Germline V CDR1 and CDR2: GFQATS, STVNSAI. The full variable domain, completed using reference TRBV20 and TRBJ2-1, is GALVYQYPRRTICKSGTSMRMECQAVGFQATSVAWYRQSPQKTFELIALSTVNSAIKYEQNFTQEKFPISHPNLSFSSMTVLNAYLEDRGLYLCGARLDRLNYAEQFFGPGTRLTVL.

A word on this clone: Mouse gene names apply. CDR3 loop: CASSYDNYEQYF. CDR3 DNA (partial): TGTGCCAGCAGCTACGACAACTATGAACAGTAC. The rearrangement links TRBV4 to TRBJ2-7; D gene ambiguous. The observed sequence ends 1 residue before the CDR3 terminus, with the missing tail filled in from the germline J gene. Per germline, CDR1 LGHDT and CDR2 YNNKQL (reference sequence). The CDR3 is 12 residues long. Between the trimmed V and J ends, which lost 3 bases and 3 bases, there was a span of 6 bases.

This clone is medium-sized. The gene names given are mouse names. Coverage ceases 1 residue before the CDR3 finishes, and the germline J gene fills in the end. The genes are TRBV20 and TRBJ2-7; tentative D call: TRBD1 (6 bases). From germline, CDR1 is GFQATS and CDR2 STVNSAI. This CDR3 comprises 13 residues. The V gene lost 3 bases and the J gene lost 2 bases, with 11 bases spanning the gap. CDR3 DNA, as far as it was read: TGTGGTGCTAGCCGGGACAACACCTATGAACAGTAC. Protein sequence: CGASRDNTYEQY. The complete CDR3 reads CGASRDNTYEQYF.

In the case of this clone: Gene names are the mouse ones. The read stops 1 residue short of the end of the CDR3; the missing end is completed from the germline J gene. This chain connects TRBV1 to TRBJ2-2; 9 nucleotides match TRBD1. Losses at the gene ends were 1 base for V and 4 bases for J; bases not matched to a gene: 4. The V gene's germline CDR1 is NSQYPW and CDR2 LRSPGD (reference sequence). The CDR3 length is 16 residues. The sequenced part of the CDR3 DNA is TGCACCTGCAGTGCAGTGGGACAGGGCGGCACCGGGCAGCTCTAC. Residues: CTCSAVGQGGTGQLY. The CDR3, in full, reads CTCSAVGQGGTGQLYF. Variable domain in full (rest from reference TRBV1 and TRBJ2-2): VTLLEQNPRWRLVPRGQAVNLRCILKNSQYPWMSWYQQDLQKQLQWLFTLRSPGDKEVKSLPGADYLATRVTDTELRLQVANMSQGRTLYCTCSAVGQGGTGQLYFGEGSKLTVL.

A few counts support this clone. These gene names are mouse names. From the germline J gene comes the end of the CDR3, since the read stops 1 residue before it. The chain joins TRBV12-1 to TRBJ2-4; no reliable D call. Germline V gene data show CDR1 as SGHSN and CDR2 as HYEKVE. The CDR3 totals 12 residues. The V and J ends lost 0 bases and 6 bases respectively, with 6 bases between them. The DNA read from the CDR3 is TGTGCCAGCTCTCTCGGCCTTAACACCTTGTAC. This codes for CASSLGLNTLY. The full CDR3 protein is CASSLGLNTLYF.

As to this clone: Genes here carry mouse names. Coverage ceases 1 residue before the CDR3 finishes, and the germline J gene fills in the end. The rearrangement joins TRBV14 to TRBJ2-4, with D perhaps matching TRBD1 or TRBD2 (6 bases each). Per the germline V gene, CDR1 is SGHDT and CDR2 is FRDEAV. CDR3 length equals 16 residues. Trimming removed 1 base from V and 0 bases from J, with 12 bases in between. CDR3 loop: CASSFLGGPSQNTLYF. The DNA read from the CDR3 is TGTGCCAGCAGTTTCCTCGGGGGCCCTAGTCAAAACACCTTGTAC. Using reference TRBV14 and TRBJ2-4 for the parts outside the CDR3, the full variable domain is EAGVTQSPRYAVLQEGQAVSFWCDPISGHDTLYWYQQPRDQGPQLLVYFRDEAVIDNSQLPSDRFSAVRPKGTNSTLKIQSAKQGDTATYLCASSFLGGPSQNTLYFGAGTRLSVL.

This clone has more than one count but fewer than ten. Mouse gene names apply. The read ends 1 residue shy of where the CDR3 ends; the end is completed using the germline J gene. This chain uses TRBV19 with TRBJ2-1; D is unresolved. In germline, CDR1 is FNHDT, CDR2 SITEND (reference sequence). The CDR3 consists of 14 residues. The germline V and J ends were trimmed by 1 base and 3 bases, with 8 bases remaining between them. The CDR3 bases that were read are TGTGCCAGCAGTATAACGGGTGGCTATGCTGAGCAGTTC. Its protein product is CASSITGGYAEQF. The complete CDR3 sequence is CASSITGGYAEQFF.

This clone appeared a few times. Gene names are mouse gene names. From the germline J gene comes the end of the CDR3, since the read stops 1 residue before it. This sequence joins TRBV23 and TRBJ2-7; TRBD2, the D gene given by the table, was not confirmed from the DNA. The germline CDR1 and CDR2 sequences are KGHTA and FQNQQP. CDR3 length equals 14 residues. CDR3 loop: CSSSQNWGGYEQYF. The DNA read from the CDR3 is TGCTCCAGCAGTCAAAACTGGGGGGGTTATGAACAGTAC.

A word on this clone: Gene names denote mouse genes. Coverage ceases 1 residue before the CDR3 finishes, and the germline J gene fills in the end. The rearrangement uses TRBV20 and TRBJ1-6; D gene unclear. TRBJ1-6 is an ORF for which the function is uncertain. This CDR3 has 12 amino acids. The V gene's germline CDR1 is GFQATS and CDR2 STVNSAI. Trimming cost V 1 base and J 5 bases, with 3 bases left between them. The sequenced CDR3 bases are TGTGGTGCTAGGGGCAATAATTCGCCCCTCTAC. It translates to CGARGNNSPLY. The entire CDR3 protein reads CGARGNNSPLYF.

This clone was seen once. Gene names are the mouse ones. Read data end 1 residue before the CDR3 end; the end is taken from the germline J gene. V usage is TRBV23 and J usage is TRBJ2-4; the table's D call of TRBD1 was not tested on the DNA. The germline V gene has CDR1 KGHTA and CDR2 FQNQQP. The CDR3 extends over 14 amino acids. The sequenced part of the CDR3 DNA is TGCTCCAGCAGCCCGACATCTAGTCAAAACACCTTGTAC. Amino acid sequence: CSSSPTSSQNTLY. The whole CDR3 protein is CSSSPTSSQNTLYF.

As regards this clone: Gene labels here are mouse ones. The CDR3 end lies 1 residue beyond the end of the read and is filled in from the germline J gene. This rearrangement joins TRBV4 to TRBJ2-5; D remains ambiguous. CDR3 length: 12 residues. Germline V gene data show CDR1 as LGHDT and CDR2 as YNNKQL (reference sequence). The V end lost 4 bases, the J end lost 6 bases, and 8 bases lay between the germline ends. This chain's CDR3 is CASSFSGDTQYF. CDR3 DNA (partial): TGTGCCAGCAGCTTTTCGGGGGACACCCAGTAC.

This clone is labeled medium-sized (0.01 to 0.1%). These gene names are mouse names. CDR3 amino acids: CGARPSDQAPLF. The sequenced CDR3 bases are TGTGGTGCTAGGCCCTCAGACCAGGCTCCGCTT. This chain uses TRBV20 with TRBJ1-5; D not resolved. The read ends 1 residue before the CDR3 terminus; that terminus is restored from the germline J gene. CDR1 is GFQATS and CDR2 is STVNSAI in the germline V gene. The germline V and J ends were trimmed by 2 bases and 5 bases, with 7 bases remaining between them. The CDR3 runs 12 residues.

Points on this clone: Here the gene names and germline are mouse. Coverage ceases 1 residue before the CDR3 finishes, and the germline J gene fills in the end. This rearrangement joins TRBV15 to TRBJ2-2; TRBD1 agrees at 7 bases. The CDR3 loop spans 15 amino acids. V lost 5 bases to trimming and J lost 0 bases; unmatched junction nucleotides: 3. Germline CDR1 reads SGHND; CDR2 reads FRSKSL. CDR3: CASSLGTANTGQLYF. Partial CDR3 DNA: TGTGCCAGCAGTCTCGGGACAGCAAACACCGGGCAGCTCTAC.

Comment on this clone: The listed genes are named as in mouse. The CDR3 spells CASSLGVGNYAEQFF. The covered CDR3 bases are TGTGCCAGCTCTCTCGGGGTGGGGAACTATGCTGAGCAGTTC. The V gene is TRBV12-2, the J gene TRBJ2-1; weak D call: TRBD2 (5 bases). The CDR3 is cut off 1 residue early in the read; its end comes from the germline J gene. V gave up 0 bases and J gave up 1 base, with 9 bases separating them. Germline CDR1 and CDR2: SGHLS and HYDKME. This CDR3 comprises 15 residues.

This clone was seen once. Mouse gene names apply. This sample also contains other DNA sequences that code for the same CDR3. The sequenced CDR3 bases are TGTGCCAGCAGTCTGCCAGGAAACTCCGACTACACC. Protein sequence: CASSLPGNSDYT. The full CDR3 protein is CASSLPGNSDYTF. The rearrangement uses TRBV26 and TRBJ1-2; D unresolved. The read terminates 1 residue ahead of where the CDR3 ends, so the germline J gene completes it. Looked up from germline, CDR1 is KGHPV and CDR2 is FQNQEV (reference sequence). The CDR3 is 13 amino acids. The V end was cut by 2 bases, the J end by 1 base, with 5 bases between.